The rows below give T cell receptor beta chains drawn from one sample of a study of blood T cells in healthy people across ages. TCRdb redid the calling of the 5' RACE reads with MiXCR, one entry per CDR3 protein. Altogether 1.5 million to 2 million distinct CDR3 sequences are present, about 50% being singletons, with the ten largest covering 2.1%. What was sequenced was blood. The receptor source for this set is a woman aged 40 to 50 in good health. Both conserved end residues are trimmed from each CDR3. Fields, in order: V gene, CDR3 protein.

V: TRBV6-2/TRBV6-3
CDR3: ASSWERGGSEGIQY

V: TRBV7-2
CDR3: ASSLAREDYEQY

V: TRBV18
CDR3: ASSPSSNQPQH

V: TRBV27
CDR3: ASSRTRDRSETQY

V: TRBV12-3/TRBV12-4
CDR3: ASSLAWPPGANVLT

V: TRBV11-2
CDR3: ASSLDGWYNSPLH

V: TRBV20-1
CDR3: SARAGGLARETQY

V: TRBV7-9
CDR3: ASSIRQGAPWCTLSYEQY

V: TRBV27
CDR3: ASSFLSLYYEQY

V: TRBV15
CDR3: ATSRKLISGSSTDTQY

V: TRBV12-3/TRBV12-4
CDR3: ASSRRNSGANVLT

V: TRBV28
CDR3: VSSATGTPAKNIQY

V: TRBV7-9
CDR3: ASYPSGGNSF

V: TRBV7-8
CDR3: ASSLGPLAYEQY

V: TRBV28
CDR3: ASCGASYNEQF

V: TRBV28
CDR3: ASGARGAGTDTQY

V: TRBV20-1
CDR3: SATSGARYEQF

V: TRBV7-7
CDR3: ASSSDEARHEQF

V: TRBV24-1
CDR3: ATSATGQADEKLF

V: TRBV5-1
CDR3: ASSLAPGGYNEQF

V: TRBV28
CDR3: ASKTTPAAVGLEQY

V: TRBV9
CDR3: ASSVAGGGIYGYT

V: TRBV4-2
CDR3: ASSQEGGGSTDTQY

V: TRBV20-1
CDR3: SANNPQSAGQY

V: TRBV7-2
CDR3: ASSPGLAGNLAKNIQY

V: TRBV4-2
CDR3: ASSQGGGSAKYNEQF

V: TRBV28
CDR3: ASYGQGVTEAF

V: TRBV20-1
CDR3: SARDLGVGEKLF

V: TRBV10-3
CDR3: AISESTLGRETQY

V: TRBV29-1
CDR3: SVGGGAKSTQY

V: TRBV6-5
CDR3: ASSQAPSDTQY

V: TRBV25-1
CDR3: ASSEAGTPNTEAF

V: TRBV4-2
CDR3: ASSPGPLITDTQY

V: TRBV5-1
CDR3: ASSFWTGSYEQY

V: TRBV4-3
CDR3: ASSQVSRGHEQF

V: TRBV27
CDR3: ASSVLGGVYNEQF

V: TRBV9
CDR3: ASSVSPSGVWSYNEQF

V: TRBV15
CDR3: ATSGAFVGYGYT

V: TRBV7-9
CDR3: ASRTGTTQY

V: TRBV6-2/TRBV6-3
CDR3: AILSPGQGTYEQY

V: TRBV9
CDR3: ASSVEGGIRPQH

V: TRBV9
CDR3: ASSESTSGSQETQY

V: TRBV3-1
CDR3: ASSQVGTEAF

V: TRBV29-1
CDR3: SVLRDNSGANVLT

V: TRBV20-1
CDR3: SASEGTNTEAF

V: TRBV6-5
CDR3: ASSYSRMAVQETQY

V: TRBV7-2
CDR3: ASSSGQHGHGYT

V: TRBV6-6
CDR3: AGTRAGLGEKLF

V: TRBV13
CDR3: ASSSRQGGGTEAF